The next 7 T cell receptor beta chains were all read from a single sample in a study of control samples from healthy donors and cancer patients. Method: immunoSEQ multiplex PCR; TCRdb's copy keeps in-frame clones and lacks some. The table records 120,000 or so clones, 80% to 95% of them present only once. Sequenced sample: PBMCs. These receptor sequences come from a man of 80 years or more with head and neck cancer.

V usage is TRBV4-3 and J usage is TRBJ1-1; no reliable D call. CDR1 LGHNA and CDR2 YSLEER come from the germline V gene. V was pared by 3 bases and J by 5 bases, with 7 bases between. The CDR3 length is 12 residues. The CDR3 loop is CASSQDRTEAFF. For the CDR3, the DNA is TGCGCCAGCAGCCAGGACCGGACTGAAGCTTTCTTT.

This clone has a single count. The chain uses TRBV10-2 and TRBJ1-6, with 8 bases fitting TRBD1. Germline V gives CDR1 WSHSY, CDR2 SAAADI. The ends lost 6 bases at V and 5 bases at J; junction bases unmatched: 3. This CDR3 comprises 14 residues. The CDR3 coding sequence is TGCGCCAGCAGGATGGACAGGGATAATTCACCCCTCCACTTT. Its protein product is CASRMDRDNSPLHF.

Note on this clone: The same CDR3 is also encoded by other DNA sequences in this sample. The rearrangement joins TRBV18 to TRBJ2-7, with D possibly TRBD1 on 6 matching bases. V was clipped by 2 bases and J by 3 bases, with 8 bases between them. Germline CDR1 is KGHSH and CDR2 is LQKENI. This CDR3 region has 13 residues. This CDR3 is CASSPGQNYEQYF. The CDR3 DNA is TGTGCCAGCTCACCAGGACAGAACTACGAGCAGTACTTC.

This clone has just one count. J is TRBJ1-2 and V is TRBV4-2; D might be TRBD1 (6 bases). V lost 2 bases to trimming and J lost 2 bases, with 12 bases between them. Germline V gives CDR1 LGHNA, CDR2 YNFKEQ. This CDR3 contains 15 residues. The chain's CDR3 is CASSQSRTENYGYTF. CDR3 DNA sequence: TGTGCCAGCAGCCAATCCCGGACAGAAAACTATGGCTACACCTTC.

This chain uses TRBV19 with TRBJ1-5; 7 nucleotides match TRBD1. With 5 bases clipped from V and 1 base from J, the junction kept 11 bases outside the gene matches. The CDR3 consists of 17 residues. The V gene's germline CDR1 is LNHDA and CDR2 SQIVND (reference sequence). This CDR3 reads CASSLRAGGRSNQPQHF. DNA of the CDR3: TGTGCCAGTAGTCTCAGGGCAGGGGGAAGGAGCAATCAGCCCCAGCATTTT. The full variable domain, its missing parts supplied by reference TRBV19 and TRBJ1-5, is DGGITQSPKYLFRKEGQNVTLSCEQNLNHDAMYWYRQDPGQGLRLIYYSQIVNDFQKGDIAEGYSVSREKKESFPLTVTSAQKNPTAFYLCASSLRAGGRSNQPQHFGDGTRLSIL.

The V and J genes are TRBV14 and TRBJ1-2; D not certain. Deletions cut 0 bases from V and 4 bases from J, with 12 bases between. Per the germline V gene, CDR1 is SGHDN and CDR2 is FVKESK. CDR3 length: 15 residues. This chain's CDR3 is CASSQESERTYGYTF. CDR3 bases: TGTGCCAGCAGCCAAGAGTCAGAGCGAACCTATGGCTACACCTTC.

This chain uses TRBV30 with TRBJ1-2; D unclear. The CDR3 is 11 amino acids. In germline, CDR1 is GTSNPN, CDR2 SVGIG (reference sequence). The germline V and J ends were trimmed by 4 bases and 4 bases, with 7 bases remaining between them. The CDR3 bases are TGTGCCTGGACTCACCTCTATGGCTACACCTTC. Translating it yields CAWTHLYGYTF.